This T cell receptor beta chain was captured by sequencing in a study of blood T cell repertoires in COVID-19. As for the study in general: Whether acute or convalescent, the COVID-19 samples came from the United States, Italy and Spain. Nucleic acid was either cDNA or gDNA, and it came from T cells, B-cell-depleted T cells, or PBMCs.

The CDR3 runs to 16 residues. From germline, CDR1 is SGHRS and CDR2 YFSETQ. Trimming removed 1 base from V and 4 bases from J; junction bases left unmatched: 9. Per the authors' pipeline: The assay estimated nucleated cells by amplifying reference gene primers. Profiling relied on immunoSEQ multiplex PCR, and the TCRdb table lists in-frame clones only, not all of them. That table supplies the V and J calls and clone size; D and trimming were determined from the DNA. The sample records under 200,000 clones, approximately 91% being singletons. This sequence originates from a man younger than 35 with active or convalescent COVID-19. The sample comprised peripheral blood. The chain carries TRBV5-1 and TRBJ2-7; 9 nucleotides line up with TRBD2. The CDR3 nucleotides are TGCGCCAGCAGCTTGAATAGCGGGGGATTTGAATACGAGCAGTACTTC. Amino acid sequence: CASSLNSGGFEYEQYF.